A selection of T cell receptor beta chains follows, all from one sample in a study of T cell responses to AZD1222 COVID-19 vaccine. Sequencing used immunoSEQ multiplex PCR; TCRdb keeps in-frame clones, though not all of them. The data show tens of thousands of clones, roughly 90% seen once. Sequencing used peripheral blood, obtained on day 0 of AZD1222 vaccination. The receptors shown here come from an adult in good health. Each CDR3 is given with its conserved first and last residue. Fields, in order: V gene, clone size, D gene, J gene, CDR3 protein, CDR3 DNA. A D gene is named only where the DNA matches it firmly. Expanded clones are given a class, and other clones once, few, many or no size at all.

v_call: TRBV2; clone_size: NA; d_call: TRBD1; j_call: TRBJ1-5; cdr3_aa: CASRGTGSNQPQHF; cdr3_nt: TGTGCCAGCAGAGGGACAGGGTCCAATCAGCCCCAGCATTTT
v_call: TRBV28; clone_size: NA; d_call: TRBD1; j_call: TRBJ2-1; cdr3_aa: CASSKGGQGYNEQFF; cdr3_nt: TGTGCCAGCAGCAAGGGTGGACAGGGATACAATGAGCAGTTCTTC
v_call: TRBV6-2/TRBV6-3; clone_size: NA; d_call: TRBD1; j_call: TRBJ1-2; cdr3_aa: CASSSFPDRGNGYTF; cdr3_nt: TGTGCCAGCAGTTCTTTCCCGGACAGGGGCAATGGCTACACCTTC
v_call: TRBV2; clone_size: NA; d_call: NA; j_call: TRBJ2-4; cdr3_aa: CASSERYIQYF; cdr3_nt: TGTGCCAGCAGTGAACGTTACATTCAGTACTTC
v_call: TRBV25-1; clone_size: NA; d_call: TRBD1; j_call: TRBJ2-7; cdr3_aa: CASTEAGQGLDEQYF; cdr3_nt: TGTGCCAGCACCGAGGCGGGACAGGGACTTGACGAGCAGTACTTC
v_call: TRBV19; clone_size: NA; d_call: NA; j_call: TRBJ2-1; cdr3_aa: CASSQDGGNEQFF; cdr3_nt: TGTGCCAGTAGTCAGGATGGGGGCAATGAGCAGTTCTTC
v_call: TRBV12-3/TRBV12-4; clone_size: few; d_call: NA; j_call: TRBJ1-1; cdr3_aa: CASTLNRVVFF; cdr3_nt: TGTGCCAGCACTTTGAACAGGGTAGTTTTCTTT
v_call: TRBV19; clone_size: NA; d_call: TRBD1; j_call: TRBJ1-4; cdr3_aa: CASSPGQNNEKLFF; cdr3_nt: TGTGCCAGTAGTCCGGGACAGAATAATGAAAAACTGTTTTTT
v_call: TRBV27; clone_size: NA; d_call: NA; j_call: TRBJ1-4; cdr3_aa: CASTAGGAGEKLFF; cdr3_nt: TGTGCCAGCACCGCCGGGGGCGCCGGTGAAAAACTGTTTTTT
v_call: TRBV19; clone_size: few; d_call: NA; j_call: TRBJ1-2; cdr3_aa: CASSIGPGLSYGYTF; cdr3_nt: TGTGCCAGTAGTATAGGACCCGGTCTTTCCTATGGCTACACCTTC
v_call: TRBV18; clone_size: NA; d_call: NA; j_call: TRBJ1-5; cdr3_aa: CASSPGNSNQPQHF; cdr3_nt: TGTGCCAGCTCCCCAGGGAATAGCAATCAGCCCCAGCATTTT
v_call: TRBV7-3; clone_size: NA; d_call: NA; j_call: TRBJ2-1; cdr3_aa: CASSVGQTGYNEQFF; cdr3_nt: TGTGCCAGCAGCGTCGGCCAAACGGGGTACAATGAGCAGTTCTTC
v_call: TRBV7-3; clone_size: NA; d_call: NA; j_call: TRBJ1-1; cdr3_aa: CASSLEGPMNTEAFF; cdr3_nt: TGTGCCAGCAGCTTAGAGGGGCCGATGAACACTGAAGCTTTCTTT
v_call: TRBV27; clone_size: NA; d_call: NA; j_call: TRBJ1-4; cdr3_aa: CASSSLWGAANEKLFF; cdr3_nt: TGTGCCAGCAGTTCCCTGTGGGGGGCCGCTAATGAAAAACTGTTTTTT
v_call: TRBV7-2; clone_size: NA; d_call: NA; j_call: TRBJ2-7; cdr3_aa: CASSLYTGPYEQYF; cdr3_nt: TGTGCCAGCAGCTTATATACGGGTCCCTACGAGCAGTACTTC
v_call: TRBV24-1; clone_size: NA; d_call: TRBD1; j_call: TRBJ1-3; cdr3_aa: CATSDTRQGTGGNTIYF; cdr3_nt: TGTGCCACCAGTGATACTCGACAGGGGACGGGAGGAAACACCATATATTTT
v_call: TRBV7-9; clone_size: NA; d_call: NA; j_call: TRBJ2-7; cdr3_aa: CASSNSALQYF; cdr3_nt: TGTGCCAGCAGCAACAGCGCCCTGCAGTACTTC
v_call: TRBV6-1; clone_size: NA; d_call: TRBD1; j_call: TRBJ2-7; cdr3_aa: CASSDPRDSRGSYEQYF; cdr3_nt: TGTGCCAGCAGTGACCCCCGGGACAGTCGTGGGTCCTACGAGCAGTACTTC
v_call: TRBV13; clone_size: NA; d_call: NA; j_call: TRBJ2-5; cdr3_aa: CASSGLALETQYF; cdr3_nt: TGTGCCAGCAGTGGGCTAGCTCTAGAGACCCAGTACTTC
v_call: TRBV5-1; clone_size: NA; d_call: NA; j_call: TRBJ2-5; cdr3_aa: CASSGSPGETQYF; cdr3_nt: TGCGCCAGCAGCGGCTCACCGGGGGAGACCCAGTACTTC
v_call: TRBV5-4; clone_size: NA; d_call: TRBD1; j_call: TRBJ2-3; cdr3_aa: CASSLETTTGVDTQYF; cdr3_nt: TGTGCCAGCAGCTTGGAGACTACCACAGGGGTAGATACGCAGTATTTT
v_call: TRBV19; clone_size: once; d_call: NA; j_call: TRBJ2-2; cdr3_aa: CASITTTGELFF; cdr3_nt: TGTGCCAGTATAACGACGACCGGGGAGCTGTTTTTT
v_call: TRBV7-3; clone_size: NA; d_call: NA; j_call: TRBJ2-6; cdr3_aa: CASRGGGSGANVLTF; cdr3_nt: TGTGCCAGCAGGGGAGGGGGCTCTGGGGCCAACGTCCTGACTTTC
v_call: TRBV13; clone_size: NA; d_call: TRBD2; j_call: TRBJ2-1; cdr3_aa: CASSQAGRVNEQFF; cdr3_nt: TGTGCCAGCAGCCAAGCGGGGAGAGTGAATGAGCAGTTCTTC
v_call: TRBV6-5; clone_size: NA; d_call: NA; j_call: TRBJ2-5; cdr3_aa: CASSPPETQYF; cdr3_nt: TGTGCCAGCAGCCCGCCAGAGACCCAGTACTTC
v_call: TRBV11-2; clone_size: NA; d_call: NA; j_call: TRBJ1-1; cdr3_aa: CASSLTKTAGFNTEAFF; cdr3_nt: TGTGCCAGCAGCTTAACTAAAACAGCGGGATTTAACACTGAAGCTTTCTTT
v_call: TRBV4-3; clone_size: NA; d_call: TRBD2; j_call: TRBJ2-2; cdr3_aa: CASSQDPSGGGTGELFF; cdr3_nt: TGCGCCAGCAGCCAAGATCCGAGCGGGGGAGGAACCGGGGAGCTGTTTTTT